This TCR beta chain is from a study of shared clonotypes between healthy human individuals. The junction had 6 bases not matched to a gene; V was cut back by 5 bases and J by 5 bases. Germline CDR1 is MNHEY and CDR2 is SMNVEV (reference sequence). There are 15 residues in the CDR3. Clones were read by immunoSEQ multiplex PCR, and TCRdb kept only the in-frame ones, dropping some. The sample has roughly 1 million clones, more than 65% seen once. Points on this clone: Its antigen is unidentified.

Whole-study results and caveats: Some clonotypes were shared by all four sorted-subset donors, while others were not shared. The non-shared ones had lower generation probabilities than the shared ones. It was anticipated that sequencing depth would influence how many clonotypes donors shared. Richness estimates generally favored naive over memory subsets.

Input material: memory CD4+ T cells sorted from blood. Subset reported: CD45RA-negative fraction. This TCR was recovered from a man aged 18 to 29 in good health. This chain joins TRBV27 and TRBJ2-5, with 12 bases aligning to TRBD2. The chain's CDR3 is CASSQTSGRLETQYF. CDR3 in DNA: TGTGCCAGCAGTCAGACTAGCGGGAGATTGGAGACCCAGTACTTC.